This T cell receptor (beta chain) was recovered during a study of cytomegalovirus exposure and HLA in healthy donors. Study in general: Approximately 85 million unique TCRs from HLA-typed donors were held in an early data release.

Primers for the PCR totalled 60 Vbeta and 13 Jbeta. Profiling relied on immunoSEQ multiplex PCR, and the TCRdb table lists in-frame clones only, not all of them. The profile covers under 200,000 clones, with around 86% appearing a single time and more than 0.9% taken by the ten largest. About this clone: The antigen remains undetermined.

General observations from the study: Reports indicated that the classifier achieved high specificity and sensitivity in diagnosing cytomegalovirus status. For most TCR beta V segments, an earlier analysis put the productive rate at about 87% or about 30% of the time.

The receptor comes from a girl aged 2-15 years in good health and CMV-seropositive. The sample was PBMCs.

The CDR3 region has the DNA TGCGCCAGCAGCTTGGAGGTCGGAGTAGCATATTTT. It encodes CASSLEVGVAYF. The gene calls are TRBV5-1 and TRBJ2-3; D gene unclear. The germline CDR1 and CDR2 sequences are SGHRS and YFSETQ. The CDR3 has 12 residues. V shed 0 bases and J shed 15 bases, with 14 bases lying between them.